This entry features one TCR beta chain sequence. This clone was seen ten or more times. Its specific antigen is unknown. No base quality values were provided; no much bigger clone lies one nucleotide off. To prepare the library, PCR was applied. Sequencer: Illumina HiSeq 4000. The TCR beta-chain CDR3 region of each patient was profiled by high-throughput sequencing. As for how the authors treated the data: CDR3 differences across clinicopathological groups were used to build a classifier for discriminating distant-metastatic papillary thyroid cancer patients. Repertoire diversity was assessed with the Shannon index, and tumor-blood repertoire similarity with the Morisita-Horn index. Using fastp at Q25 and MiXCR, TCRdb reprocessed the public reads and kept productive beta chains. The V and J calls come from TCRdb's annotation, not from the publication. Across this sample there are around 65,000 clones, with around 14% seen only once. The ten largest clones capture 6.5% of the sample.

The record originates from a study of metastatic and nonmetastatic thyroid tumors (dated by TCRdb to 2019 to 2021). Regarding the study in general: The researchers compared repertoires between peripheral blood samples and tumor or nodule tissue samples from patients with malignant or benign thyroid disease. Paper-wide results and their limitations: In both blood and tumor samples, TCR beta diversity was reported to be significantly higher in malignant tumors than in benign nodules.

Before undergoing thyroid surgery, none of the patients had been given any kind of treatment. Patient clinical samples collected from about 2011 to 2019 were retrospectively analysed using T-cell receptor beta sequencing. From V the trimming removes 2 bases and from J it removes 6 bases, while the gene matches leave 3 bases of the junction unaccounted for. The CDR3 has 15 amino acids, counting the end cysteine and phenylalanine. Solely the CDR3 DNA is kept, with 45 bases framed from the first base. Based on the germline V gene, the CDR1 and CDR2 sequences are MNHEY and SVGEGT. Sequenced material: blood. This sequence uses TRBV6-2 or TRBV6-3 and TRBJ2-3; TRBD2 fits 12 bases in the junction. The source is a male donor with papillary thyroid cancer or a benign thyroid nodule (not recorded which). Some clones in this sample may be carry-over from other donors' samples. The CDR3 reads CASSYPSGRADTQYF. The bases are TGTGCCAGCAGTTACCCTAGCGGGAGGGCCGATACGCAGTATTTT.